The sequence of this T cell receptor beta chain was determined in a study of early stage breast cancer tumors. Study-wide context: Roughly 10-fold was the mean read coverage per sample.

The ends were cut back, 4 bases at V and 0 bases at J, with 16 bases in the middle. This CDR3 is built from 17 residues. The germline V gene has CDR1 MNHNS and CDR2 SASEGT. Here immunoSEQ multiplex PCR was the method, and the copy in TCRdb shows in-frame clones only, minus some. This sample has about 14,000 clones, with 84% found just once. Overall study findings and caveats: Enriched TCRB sequences shared across patients were mostly commonly generated sequences. Compared with adjacent normal breast tissue, tumors showed 2 to 2.5-fold greater T cell density and higher clonality.

This clone was seen once. The antigen remains undetermined. The adjacent normal breast tissue was taken roughly 1.9-4.5 cm from the tumor. Material: normal breast tissue next to the tumor. V gene TRBV6-1 combines with J gene TRBJ2-1, with D maybe TRBD1 (6 bases). This TCR derives from a person in their twenties or thirties with breast cancer. Here the CDR3 DNA reads TGTGCCAGCAGTGTCCTCCGGGACATCAGCTCCTACAATGAGCAGTTCTTC. Encoded protein: CASSVLRDISSYNEQFF.